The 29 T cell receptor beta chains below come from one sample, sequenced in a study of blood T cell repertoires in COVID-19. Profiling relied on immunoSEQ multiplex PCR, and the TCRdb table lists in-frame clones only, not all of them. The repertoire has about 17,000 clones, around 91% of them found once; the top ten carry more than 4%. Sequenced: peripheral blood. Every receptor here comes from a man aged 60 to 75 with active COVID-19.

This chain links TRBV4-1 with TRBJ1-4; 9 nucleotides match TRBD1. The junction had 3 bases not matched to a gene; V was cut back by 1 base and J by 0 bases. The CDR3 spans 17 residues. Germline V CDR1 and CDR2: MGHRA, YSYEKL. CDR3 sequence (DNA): TGCGCCAGCAGCCAAGGACAGGGGGAGGCAACTAATGAAAAACTGTTTTTT. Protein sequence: CASSQGQGEATNEKLFF.

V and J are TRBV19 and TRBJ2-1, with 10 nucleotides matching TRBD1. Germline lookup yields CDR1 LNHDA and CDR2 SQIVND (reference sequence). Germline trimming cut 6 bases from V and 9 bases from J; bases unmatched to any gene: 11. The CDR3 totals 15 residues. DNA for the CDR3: TGTGCCAGTAGGCCCCACGGGACAGGGGTTGGTGAGCAGTTCTTC. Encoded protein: CASRPHGTGVGEQFF. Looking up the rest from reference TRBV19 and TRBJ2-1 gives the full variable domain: DGGITQSPKYLFRKEGQNVTLSCEQNLNHDAMYWYRQDPGQGLRLIYYSQIVNDFQKGDIAEGYSVSREKKESFPLTVTSAQKNPTAFYLCASRPHGTGVGEQFFGPGTRLTVL.

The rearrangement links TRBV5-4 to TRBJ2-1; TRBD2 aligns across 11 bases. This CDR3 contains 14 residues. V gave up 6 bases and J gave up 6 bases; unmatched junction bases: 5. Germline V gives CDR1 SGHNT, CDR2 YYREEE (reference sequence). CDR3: CASNSGGVGNEQFF. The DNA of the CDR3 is TGTGCCAGCAATAGCGGGGGGGTGGGCAATGAGCAGTTCTTC.

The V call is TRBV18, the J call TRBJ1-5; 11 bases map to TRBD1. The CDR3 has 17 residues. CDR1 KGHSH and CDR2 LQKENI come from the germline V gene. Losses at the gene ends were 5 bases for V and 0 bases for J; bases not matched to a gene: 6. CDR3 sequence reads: CASSTGTGGYSNQPQHF. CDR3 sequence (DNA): TGTGCCAGCTCAACCGGGACAGGGGGGTATAGCAATCAGCCCCAGCATTTT.

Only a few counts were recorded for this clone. CDR3: CASKPRAGTEAFF. In nucleotides, the CDR3 is TGTGCCAGCAAACCGCGGGCTGGCACTGAAGCTTTCTTT. The chain joins TRBV25-1 to TRBJ1-1; D is unresolved. Germline V gene lookup returns CDR1 MGHDK and CDR2 SYGVNS. This CDR3 comprises 13 residues. V was shortened by 7 bases and J by 4 bases, with 13 bases between the two germline ends. Combining the CDR3 with reference TRBV25-1 and TRBJ1-1 gives the whole variable domain EADIYQTPRYLVIGTGKKITLECSQTMGHDKMYWYQQDPGMELHLIHYSYGVNSTEKGDLSSESTVSRIRTEHFPLTLESARPSHTSQYLCASKPRAGTEAFFGQGTRLTVV.

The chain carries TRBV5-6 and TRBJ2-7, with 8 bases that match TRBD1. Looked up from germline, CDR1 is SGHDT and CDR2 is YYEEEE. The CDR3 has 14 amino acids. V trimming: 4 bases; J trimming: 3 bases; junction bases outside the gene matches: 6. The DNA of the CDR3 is TGTGCCAGCAGCACACCGGGACAGGACTACGAGCAGTACTTC. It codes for CASSTPGQDYEQYF. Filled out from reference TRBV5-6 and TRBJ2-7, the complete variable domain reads DAGVTQSPTHLIKTRGQQVTLRCSPKSGHDTVSWYQQALGQGPQFIFQYYEEEERQRGNFPDRFSGHQFPNYSSELNVNALLLGDSALYLCASSTPGQDYEQYFGPGTRLTVT.

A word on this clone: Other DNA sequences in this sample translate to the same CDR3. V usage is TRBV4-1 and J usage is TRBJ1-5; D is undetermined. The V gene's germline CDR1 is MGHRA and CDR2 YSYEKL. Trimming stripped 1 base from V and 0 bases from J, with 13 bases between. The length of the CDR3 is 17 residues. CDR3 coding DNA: TGCGCCAGCAGCCAAGCGTGGAGACGCCTTAGCAATCAGCCCCAGCATTTT. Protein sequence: CASSQAWRRLSNQPQHF.

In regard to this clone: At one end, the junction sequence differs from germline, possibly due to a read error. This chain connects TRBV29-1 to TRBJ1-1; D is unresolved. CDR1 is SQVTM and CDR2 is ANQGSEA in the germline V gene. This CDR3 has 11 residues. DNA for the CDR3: TGCAGCGTAGAAGGGCACACTGAAGCTTTCTTT. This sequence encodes CSVEGHTEAFF.

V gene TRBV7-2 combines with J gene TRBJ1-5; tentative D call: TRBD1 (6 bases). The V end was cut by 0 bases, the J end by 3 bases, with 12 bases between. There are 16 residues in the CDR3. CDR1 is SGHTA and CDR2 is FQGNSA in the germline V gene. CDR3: CASSLAPPGVNQPQHF. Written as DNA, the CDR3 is TGTGCCAGCAGCTTAGCTCCCCCAGGGGTCAATCAGCCCCAGCATTTT.

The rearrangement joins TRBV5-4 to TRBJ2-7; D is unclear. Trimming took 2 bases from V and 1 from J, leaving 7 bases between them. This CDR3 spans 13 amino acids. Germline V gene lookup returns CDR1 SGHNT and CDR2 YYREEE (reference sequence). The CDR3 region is CASSFPLSYEQYF. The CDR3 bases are TGTGCCAGCAGCTTTCCCCTATCCTACGAGCAGTACTTC.

Here the CDR3 reads CASSLRGLKELFF. CDR3 nucleotides: TGTGCCAGCAGTTTACGAGGGCTCAAGGAACTGTTTTTT. This chain links TRBV28 with TRBJ1-4; D call uncertain. This CDR3 has 13 amino acids. Trimming took 2 bases from V and 12 from J, leaving 13 bases between them. CDR1 MDHEN and CDR2 SYDVKM come from the germline V gene.

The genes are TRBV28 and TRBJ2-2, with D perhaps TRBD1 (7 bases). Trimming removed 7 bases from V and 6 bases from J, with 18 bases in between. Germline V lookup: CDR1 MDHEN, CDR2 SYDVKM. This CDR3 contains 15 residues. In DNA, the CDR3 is TGTGCCAGCACCTTAAGGACAGGCGGGGCCGGGGAGCTGTTTTTT. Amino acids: CASTLRTGGAGELFF.

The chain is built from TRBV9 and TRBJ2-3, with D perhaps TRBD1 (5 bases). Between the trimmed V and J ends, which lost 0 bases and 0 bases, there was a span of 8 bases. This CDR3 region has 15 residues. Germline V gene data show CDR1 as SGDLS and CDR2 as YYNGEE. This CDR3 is CASSVGQGSTDTQYF. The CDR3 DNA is TGTGCCAGCAGCGTAGGCCAGGGTAGCACAGATACGCAGTATTTT.

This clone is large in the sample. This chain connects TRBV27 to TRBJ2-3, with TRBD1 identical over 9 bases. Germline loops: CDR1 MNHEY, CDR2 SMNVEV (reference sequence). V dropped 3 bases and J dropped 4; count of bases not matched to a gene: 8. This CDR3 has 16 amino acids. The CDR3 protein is CASSFTGGFPADTQYF. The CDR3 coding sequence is TGTGCCAGCAGTTTCACAGGGGGCTTTCCCGCAGATACGCAGTATTTT.

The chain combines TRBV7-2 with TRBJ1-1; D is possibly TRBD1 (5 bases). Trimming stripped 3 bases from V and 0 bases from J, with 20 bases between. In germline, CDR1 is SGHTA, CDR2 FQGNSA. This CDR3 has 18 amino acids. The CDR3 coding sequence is TGTGCCAGCAGCTTGAAAGGGCCTCCGACAGACCTGAACACTGAAGCTTTCTTT. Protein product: CASSLKGPPTDLNTEAFF.

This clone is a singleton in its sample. The CDR3 DNA sequence: TGTGCCAGCAGCTTAGGTGTAGGTGGGTTGGCTAGCGGGGAGAGGAATGAGCAGTTCTTC. This translates into CASSLGVGGLASGERNEQFF. This chain joins TRBV7-6 and TRBJ2-1; 9 bases map to TRBD2. Germline CDR1 reads SGHVS; CDR2 reads FNYEAQ. J was trimmed by 7 bases and V by 1 base; bases with no gene match: 20. The length of the CDR3 is 20 residues.

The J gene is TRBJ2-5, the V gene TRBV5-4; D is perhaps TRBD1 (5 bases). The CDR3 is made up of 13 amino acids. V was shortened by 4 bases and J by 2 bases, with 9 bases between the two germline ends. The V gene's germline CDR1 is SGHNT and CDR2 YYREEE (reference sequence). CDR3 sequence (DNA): TGTGCCAGCAGCAATACAGGACAAGAGACCCAGTACTTC. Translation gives CASSNTGQETQYF.

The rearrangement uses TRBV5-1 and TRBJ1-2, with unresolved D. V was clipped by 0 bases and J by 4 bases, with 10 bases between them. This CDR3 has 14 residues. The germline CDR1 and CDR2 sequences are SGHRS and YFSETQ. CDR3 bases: TGCGCCAGCAGCTTGGGACAAGAAGCCTATGGCTACACCTTC. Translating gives CASSLGQEAYGYTF.

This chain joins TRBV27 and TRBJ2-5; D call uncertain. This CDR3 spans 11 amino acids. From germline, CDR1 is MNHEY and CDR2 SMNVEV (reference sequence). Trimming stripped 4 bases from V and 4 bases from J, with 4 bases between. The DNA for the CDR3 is TGTGCCAGCAGTTCCGGAGAGACCCAGTACTTC. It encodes CASSSGETQYF.

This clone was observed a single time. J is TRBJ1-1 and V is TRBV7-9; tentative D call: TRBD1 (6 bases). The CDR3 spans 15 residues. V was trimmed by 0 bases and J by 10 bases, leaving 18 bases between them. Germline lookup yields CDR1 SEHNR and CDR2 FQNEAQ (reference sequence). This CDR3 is CASSLAWGPDYGAFF. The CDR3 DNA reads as TGTGCCAGCAGCTTAGCATGGGGGCCCGATTATGGAGCTTTCTTT.

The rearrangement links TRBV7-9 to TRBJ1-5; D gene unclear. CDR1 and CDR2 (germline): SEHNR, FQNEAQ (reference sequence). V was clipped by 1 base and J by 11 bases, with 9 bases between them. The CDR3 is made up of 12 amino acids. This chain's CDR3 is CASSLVGRAQHF. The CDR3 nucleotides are TGTGCCAGCAGCTTAGTTGGCCGGGCCCAGCATTTT.

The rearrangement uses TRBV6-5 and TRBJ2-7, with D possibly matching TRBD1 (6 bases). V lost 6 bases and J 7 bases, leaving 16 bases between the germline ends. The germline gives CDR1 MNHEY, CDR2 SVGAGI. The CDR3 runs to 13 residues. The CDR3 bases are TGTGCCAGCAGGGTTACAGGGTCTGGAGAGCAGTACTTC. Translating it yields CASRVTGSGEQYF.

The CDR3 coding sequence is TGTGCCAGCAGCTCTTACACCGGGGAGCTGTTTTTT. Its translation is CASSSYTGELFF. The J gene is TRBJ2-2, the V gene TRBV7-3; the D is unclear. Trimming cost V 4 bases and J 3 bases, with 3 bases left between them. The CDR3 runs to 12 residues. Germline V gene data show CDR1 as SGHTA and CDR2 as FQGTGA.

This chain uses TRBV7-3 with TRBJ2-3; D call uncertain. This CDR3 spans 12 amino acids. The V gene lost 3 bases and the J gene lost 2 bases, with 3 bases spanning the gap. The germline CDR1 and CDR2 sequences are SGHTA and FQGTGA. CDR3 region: CASSFSTDTQYF. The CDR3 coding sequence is TGTGCCAGCAGCTTCTCCACAGATACGCAGTATTTT. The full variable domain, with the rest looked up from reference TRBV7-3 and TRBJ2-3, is GAGVSQTPSNKVTEKGKYVELRCDPISGHTALYWYRQSLGQGPEFLIYFQGTGAADDSGLPNDRFFAVRPEGSVSTLKIQRTERGDSAVYLCASSFSTDTQYFGPGTRLTVL.

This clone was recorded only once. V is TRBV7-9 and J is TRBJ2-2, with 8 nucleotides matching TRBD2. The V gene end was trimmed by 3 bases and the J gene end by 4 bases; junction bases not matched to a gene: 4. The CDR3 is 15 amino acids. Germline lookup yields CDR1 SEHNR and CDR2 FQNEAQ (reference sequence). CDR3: CASSFRTSRTGELFF. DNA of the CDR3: TGTGCCAGCAGCTTCCGGACTAGCCGCACCGGGGAGCTGTTTTTT.

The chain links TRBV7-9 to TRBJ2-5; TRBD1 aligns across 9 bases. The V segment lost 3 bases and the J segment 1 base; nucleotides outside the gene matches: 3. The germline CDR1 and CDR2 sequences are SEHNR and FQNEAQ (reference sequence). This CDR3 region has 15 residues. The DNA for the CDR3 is TGTGCCAGCAGCTTGGGGGGACAGGGCCAAGAGACCCAGTACTTC. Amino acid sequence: CASSLGGQGQETQYF.

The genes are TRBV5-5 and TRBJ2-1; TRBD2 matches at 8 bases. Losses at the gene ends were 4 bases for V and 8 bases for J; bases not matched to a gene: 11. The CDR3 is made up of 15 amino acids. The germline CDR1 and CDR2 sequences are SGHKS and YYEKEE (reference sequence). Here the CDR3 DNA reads TGTGCCAGCAGCGAAAGCGGCGGGGGGATGGATGAGCAGTTCTTC. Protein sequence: CASSESGGGMDEQFF.

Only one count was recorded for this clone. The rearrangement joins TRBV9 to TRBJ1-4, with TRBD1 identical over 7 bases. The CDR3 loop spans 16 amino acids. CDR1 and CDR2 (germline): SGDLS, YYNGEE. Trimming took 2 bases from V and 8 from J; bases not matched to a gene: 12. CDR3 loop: CASSVGVQGSREKLFF. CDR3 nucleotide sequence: TGTGCCAGCAGCGTGGGCGTACAGGGGTCTCGGGAAAAACTGTTTTTT.

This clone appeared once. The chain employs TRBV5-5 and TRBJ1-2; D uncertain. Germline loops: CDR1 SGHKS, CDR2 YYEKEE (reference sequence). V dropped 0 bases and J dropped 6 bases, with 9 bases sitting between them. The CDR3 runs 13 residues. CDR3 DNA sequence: TGTGCCAGCAGCTTGGGAGCAGAGGATGGCTACACCTTC. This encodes CASSLGAEDGYTF.